The rows below give T cell receptor beta chains drawn from one sample of a study of follicular helper T cells after annual influenza vaccination. Profiled with immunoSEQ multiplex PCR; TCRdb holds only in-frame clones, not every one. Found here are roughly 5,900 clones, 82% of them singletons; the top ten hold approximately 0.8%. The starting material was CXCR5- memory CD4+ T cells sorted from blood, obtained on the day of influenza vaccination. These receptors came from an adult who received the influenza vaccine. Both conserved end residues are part of each CDR3. The order of the fields is CDR3 length, V gene, CDR3 protein.

16,TRBV7-6,CASSARAGGGTDTQYF
12,TRBV29-1,CSVRAGGETQYF
15,TRBV7-9,CASSLRGHVTGELFF
13,TRBV4-2,CASSQGRNNEQFF
13,TRBV27,CASSPRDGYEQYF
11,TRBV5-6,CASSLQETQYF
17,TRBV7-9,CASSLTPGGSGNQPQHF
11,TRBV4-1,CASSQQGGYTF
15,TRBV5-5,CASRHGLGGPWTQYF
15,TRBV28,CASSLSQAGRSKAFF
13,TRBV29-1,CSSTGQRDTEAFF
17,TRBV11-3,CASSHQTSGGGKNEQFF
11,TRBV20-1,CSAGRTDTQYF
16,TRBV19,CASSKDPRAYTGELFF
15,TRBV7-9,CASSPRGGPGYGYTF
15,TRBV6-1,CASSEGGQGNQPQHF
18,TRBV10-3,CAISLTSGLTAQNYEQYF
13,TRBV7-2,CASSLMIGYEQYF
13,TRBV9,CASRKMGRTEAFF
13,TRBV10-1,CASSGRIHYGYTF
19,TRBV18,CASSPRIPGLARVADTQYF
14,TRBV5-6,CASSPEGWLGTQYF
14,TRBV28,CASSLDRDTGELFF
13,TRBV2,CASSRGAYYEQYF
16,TRBV19,CASSRGWAGPNEKLFF
14,TRBV9,CASSVSGLDTEAFF
16,TRBV10-3,CAISESTGRASYGYTF
14,TRBV6-1,CASSEGGGGYGYTF
10,TRBV21-1,CASSKETQYF
16,TRBV18,CASSPPGLAGGGEQFF
14,TRBV2,CASRAGSWGEKLFF
15,TRBV6-5,CASSYFAWGDGELFF
14,TRBV10-2,CASSDPGPNYGYTF
15,TRBV11-2,CASSLVAGAHYEQYF
18,TRBV4-1,CASSQDATSGGARETQYF
13,TRBV5-4,CASSYRVDYGYTF
13,TRBV4-3,CASSQGGSDTQYF
13,TRBV2,CASTAGVTGELFF
16,TRBV19,CASSIVGTSGKETQYF
16,TRBV7-3,CASSLRGRDRYNEQFF
15,TRBV5-5,CASSPTVSLLSGYTF
13,TRBV7-2,CASSLGRGIEAFF
12,TRBV5-4,CASSLVADTQYF
17,TRBV15,CATSRGVGASSYNEQFF
16,TRBV18,CASSPPQGRTNEKLFF
15,TRBV7-9,CASSLGSPGVYEQYF
15,TRBV10-3,CAISEAGGSTDTQYF
16,TRBV7-2,CASSNNRRPSYNEQFF
16,TRBV9,CASSVGGAGLTDTQYF
15,TRBV10-3,CAISPTGDGNQPQHF
15,TRBV7-7,CASSLGLAGGNEQFF
14,TRBV5-1,CASSLVSLNTEAFF
15,TRBV18,CASSATLGVNYGYTF
13,TRBV19,CASRGQGFTEAFF
15,TRBV9,CASSVEATGDYEQYF
14,TRBV2,CASRGGASSYEQYF
14,TRBV14,CASSRIRDTPLAFF
16,TRBV18,CASSPQINRNTGELFF
14,TRBV18,CASSPQGTNQPQHF